These 24 T cell receptor beta chains were all obtained from the same sample, sequenced in a study of cytomegalovirus exposure and HLA in healthy donors. Researchers ran the PCR with 60 Vbeta and 13 Jbeta primers. Sequencing was performed with immunoSEQ multiplex PCR; in TCRdb, only in-frame clones are kept and a portion is missing. The sample carries 120,000 to 150,000 clones, 55% to 70% recorded once. Sequencing was done on a sample of PBMCs. Source of these receptors: a woman younger than 45 in good health and CMV-seropositive.

This clone was picked up one time. The chain has TRBV6-4 and TRBJ2-3, with no clear D. The CDR3 is made up of 13 amino acids. Per the germline V gene, CDR1 is MRHNA and CDR2 is SNTAGT. V lost 6 bases and J lost 1, with 8 bases in between. CDR3 coding DNA: TGTGCCAGCAGACCCGCAGGCACAGATACGCAGTATTTT. Translating gives CASRPAGTDTQYF.

This rearrangement joins TRBV6-6 to TRBJ2-7, with D possibly matching TRBD1 (5 bases). This CDR3 is built from 15 residues. Trimming shortened V by 10 bases and J by 2 bases, and 21 bases separated the two germline ends. CDR1 and CDR2 from the germline V gene are MNHNY and SVGAGI (reference sequence). The CDR3 is CATAKPEADTYEQYF. CDR3 coding DNA: TGTGCCACCGCTAAACCCGAGGCGGACACCTACGAGCAGTACTTC.

This chain connects TRBV7-3 to TRBJ2-5; TRBD1 aligns across 9 bases. J gave up 5 bases and V 5 bases, and 6 bases lay outside the gene matches. The CDR3 sequence is 14 residues long. Germline V lookup: CDR1 SGHTA, CDR2 FQGTGA. The CDR3 reads CASSEQGTGETQYF. The CDR3 region has the DNA TGTGCCAGCAGCGAACAGGGGACAGGGGAGACCCAGTACTTC.

This chain links TRBV4-1 with TRBJ2-4; D is ambiguous. Trimming removed 0 bases from V and 0 bases from J, with 9 bases in between. CDR3 size: 16 residues. Germline V gene sequence: CDR1 MGHRA, CDR2 YSYEKL. The chain's CDR3 is CASSQDRLLAKNIQYF. The CDR3 nucleotides read TGCGCCAGCAGCCAAGATCGGTTACTAGCCAAAAACATTCAGTACTTC.

V usage is TRBV2 and J usage is TRBJ2-7; 10 bases map to TRBD1. Trimming cost V 8 bases and J 5 bases; bases outside gene matches: 6. Germline values: CDR1 SNHLY, CDR2 FYNNEI. The CDR3 length is 13 residues. CDR3 loop: CASVGQGFDEQYF. The CDR3 nucleotides are TGTGCCAGCGTGGGACAGGGGTTTGACGAGCAGTACTTC.

The chain recombines TRBV28 with TRBJ1-2; 7 bases line up with TRBD1. This CDR3 comprises 13 residues. V lost 2 bases to trimming and J lost 5 bases; unmatched junction nucleotides: 2. Germline V lookup: CDR1 MDHEN, CDR2 SYDVKM. The CDR3 DNA reads TGTGCCAGCAGTTTAGGGACAGATTATGGCTACACCTTC. Residues: CASSLGTDYGYTF.

This clone was seen just once. This CDR3 reads CSVGTGERYGYTF. The DNA of the CDR3 is TGCAGCGTTGGGACAGGGGAGAGGTATGGCTACACCTTC. The rearrangement joins TRBV29-1 to TRBJ1-2, with TRBD1 identical over 9 bases. V lost 4 bases, J lost 5 bases, and 5 bases stayed unmatched. Per the germline V gene, CDR1 is SQVTM and CDR2 is ANQGSEA. The CDR3 is 13 amino acids.

The genes are TRBV4-1 and TRBJ2-7, with D possibly TRBD2 on 6 matching bases. The germline gives CDR1 MGHRA, CDR2 YSYEKL. V lost 4 bases, J lost 0 bases, and 13 bases lay in between. This CDR3 region has 15 residues. The CDR3 protein is CASSLGSTSSYEQYF. The DNA for the CDR3 is TGCGCCAGCAGCCTCGGGAGCACGAGCTCCTACGAGCAGTACTTC.

This chain connects TRBV6-1 to TRBJ2-1, with 13 positions matching TRBD2. Germline CDR1 and CDR2: MNHNS and SASEGT. There are 17 residues in the CDR3. The junction had 9 bases not matched to a gene; V was cut back by 0 bases and J by 10 bases. In nucleotides, the CDR3 is TGTGCCAGCAGTGAAGCCACCGGGACTAGCGGGGCACGGGAGCAGTTCTTC. This encodes CASSEATGTSGAREQFF.

The chain links TRBV5-4 to TRBJ1-2; TRBD1 matches 7 bases. CDR1 is SGHNT, CDR2 YYREEE, per germline (reference sequence). The ends lost 4 bases at V and 4 bases at J; junction bases unmatched: 7. The CDR3 has 14 amino acids. The CDR3 DNA sequence: TGTGCCAGCAGCCAGCAACGGGACAGCTATGGCTACACCTTC. This sequence encodes CASSQQRDSYGYTF.

J is TRBJ1-5 and V is TRBV6-6; no reliable D call. CDR3 length: 11 amino acids. Looked up from germline, CDR1 is MNHNY and CDR2 is SVGAGI (reference sequence). Deletions cut 6 bases from V and 11 bases from J, with 11 bases between. CDR3 protein: CASSYDAAQHF. CDR3 in DNA: TGTGCCAGCAGCTACGACGCGGCCCAGCATTTT.

This chain links TRBV2 with TRBJ1-2; 7 bases are shared with TRBD1. This CDR3 is built from 16 residues. Germline-derived CDR1 and CDR2 are SNHLY and FYNNEI. With 6 bases clipped from V and 3 bases from J, the junction kept 13 bases outside the gene matches. CDR3 nucleotides: TGTGCCAGCAGGGACCCTCCCGACAGGGTAGACTATGGCTACACCTTC. It specifies CASRDPPDRVDYGYTF.

The chain joins TRBV5-4 to TRBJ2-3; 10 bases agree with TRBD1. The CDR3 runs 15 residues. Germline values: CDR1 SGHNT, CDR2 YYREEE (reference sequence). After removal of 3 bases from V and 7 bases from J, the junction contained 8 bases not matched to a gene. The CDR3 nucleotides are TGTGCCAGCAGCTCCCCGGGACAGGGGAGAAATACGCAGTATTTT. It yields the protein CASSSPGQGRNTQYF. Together with reference TRBV5-4 and TRBJ2-3, the CDR3 gives the full variable domain: ETGVTQSPTHLIKTRGQQVTLRCSSQSGHNTVSWYQQALGQGPQFIFQYYREEENGRGNFPPRFSGLQFPNYSSELNVNALELDDSALYLCASSSPGQGRNTQYFGPGTRLTVL.

In its sample, this clone was seen a few times. The chain has TRBV5-6 and TRBJ2-1; a weak D match, TRBD2 (5 bases). Germline lookup yields CDR1 SGHDT and CDR2 YYEEEE. Between the trimmed V and J ends, which lost 0 bases and 8 bases, there was a span of 9 bases. This CDR3 is 13 amino acids long. CDR3 sequence reads: CASSLAGIYEQFF. CDR3 sequence (DNA): TGTGCCAGCAGCTTGGCCGGGATCTATGAGCAGTTCTTC. Full variable domain (outside the CDR3, taken from reference TRBV5-6 and TRBJ2-1): DAGVTQSPTHLIKTRGQQVTLRCSPKSGHDTVSWYQQALGQGPQFIFQYYEEEERQRGNFPDRFSGHQFPNYSSELNVNALLLGDSALYLCASSLAGIYEQFFGPGTRLTVL.

The J gene is TRBJ1-6, the V gene TRBV19; maybe TRBD1 (5 bases). The CDR3 has 13 residues. The V end was cut by 6 bases, the J end by 9 bases, with 12 bases between. The germline V gene encodes CDR1 LNHDA and CDR2 SQIVND (reference sequence). CDR3 coding DNA: TGTGCCAGTAGCGCCCGGGGGTTTTCACCCCTCCACTTT. The encoded protein is CASSARGFSPLHF.

This clone was observed a single time. V gene TRBV27 combines with J gene TRBJ2-3; D perhaps matches TRBD1 (6 bases). The ends were cut back, 3 bases at V and 2 bases at J, with 9 bases in the middle. Germline assignment: CDR1 MNHEY and CDR2 SMNVEV (reference sequence). The length of the CDR3 is 14 residues. CDR3 residues: CASSLQGNTDTQYF. CDR3 in DNA: TGTGCCAGCAGTTTGCAGGGGAACACAGATACGCAGTATTTT.

This clone has only a few counts. The genes are TRBV5-8 and TRBJ1-1, with D possibly TRBD1 on 6 matching bases. Germline-derived CDR1 and CDR2 are SGHTS and YDEGEE. This CDR3 comprises 12 residues. V was shortened by 9 bases and J by 7 bases, with 16 bases between the two germline ends. DNA for the CDR3: TGTGCCATACAACAGGGACCTATTGAAGCTTTCTTT. This sequence encodes CAIQQGPIEAFF.

This chain links TRBV6-5 with TRBJ2-3; D is undetermined. This CDR3 has 14 amino acids. Germline CDR1 and CDR2: MNHEY and SVGAGI. V lost 2 bases and J lost 2, with 8 bases in between. This CDR3 is CASSYARSTDTQYF. The CDR3 nucleotides are TGTGCCAGCAGTTACGCCAGATCCACAGATACGCAGTATTTT.

CDR3 region: CASSLTPSGEQFF. Here the CDR3 DNA reads TGTGCCAGCAGCCTGACTCCCTCGGGGGAGCAGTTCTTC. The chain is built from TRBV5-6 and TRBJ2-1; D possibly corresponds to TRBD2 (5 bases). V was pared by 4 bases and J by 10 bases, with 15 bases between. CDR1 and CDR2 (germline): SGHDT, YYEEEE. The CDR3 is 13 amino acids. The full variable domain, completed using reference TRBV5-6 and TRBJ2-1, is DAGVTQSPTHLIKTRGQQVTLRCSPKSGHDTVSWYQQALGQGPQFIFQYYEEEERQRGNFPDRFSGHQFPNYSSELNVNALLLGDSALYLCASSLTPSGEQFFGPGTRLTVL.

The V gene is TRBV10-3, the J gene TRBJ2-1, with D perhaps matching TRBD2 (7 bases). Per the germline V gene, CDR1 is ENHRY and CDR2 is SYGVKD. The CDR3 runs to 15 residues. With 8 bases removed from V and 8 bases from J, the gap between germline ends came to 22 bases. The CDR3 loop is CAILPWGGALDEQFF. The CDR3 region has the DNA TGTGCCATCCTCCCTTGGGGGGGCGCGTTGGATGAGCAGTTCTTC.

The chain recombines TRBV27 with TRBJ1-4; D remains ambiguous. The CDR3 runs 16 residues. CDR1 is MNHEY, CDR2 SMNVEV, per germline (reference sequence). V was clipped by 4 bases and J by 3 bases, with 15 bases between them. CDR3 sequence: CASSSLTSGANEKLFF. Here the CDR3 DNA reads TGTGCCAGCAGTTCATTAACCTCGGGAGCTAATGAAAAACTGTTTTTT.

The rearrangement uses TRBV28 and TRBJ2-5; maybe TRBD1 (6 bases). V was pared by 5 bases and J by 1 base, with 11 bases between. The CDR3 sequence is 14 residues long. CDR1 and CDR2 (germline): MDHEN, SYDVKM. CDR3 residues: CASSLQGVQETQYF. CDR3 bases: TGTGCCAGCAGTCTACAGGGCGTCCAAGAGACCCAGTACTTC.

V and J are TRBV5-6 and TRBJ2-7, with 10 bases that match TRBD2. Germline loops: CDR1 SGHDT, CDR2 YYEEEE. V lost 4 bases, J lost 4 bases, and 8 bases stayed unmatched. CDR3 length equals 15 residues. The CDR3 coding sequence is TGTGCCAGCAGCCCCGTAGCGGGAGGCCTTTACGAGCAGTACTTC. It encodes CASSPVAGGLYEQYF.

V is TRBV5-6 and J is TRBJ2-5; 9 bases agree with TRBD2. With 0 bases clipped from V and 5 bases from J, the junction kept 11 bases outside the gene matches. CDR1 SGHDT and CDR2 YYEEEE come from the germline V gene. The CDR3 is 17 amino acids. In DNA, the CDR3 is TGTGCCAGCAGCTTGGTGGGCGGGGGGGACCCTCTGGAGACCCAGTACTTC. Amino acid sequence: CASSLVGGGDPLETQYF.